This T cell receptor (beta chain) derives from a study of T cells in Graves' hyperthyroidism and ophthalmopathy (dated by TCRdb to the late 2010s). Background on the whole study: Peripheral blood samples were taken at the time of initial diagnosis, prior to any treatment. After blood sampling, hyperthyroidism patients were treated with methimazole at a starting dose of 30 mg daily, and ophthalmopathy patients were treated with high-dose intravenous methylprednisolone. The paper describes TCR Vbeta CDR3 sequencing of about 140 peripheral blood samples, made up of about 40 ophthalmopathy patients, roughly 75 hyperthyroidism patients and about 17 progressor patients. In addition, the study compared T-cell repertoires in thyroid tissue and in blood from six Graves' hyperthyroidism patients. Prospective prediction of ophthalmopathy was tested in an independent validation cohort consisting of roughly 20 hyperthyroidism patients and some 17 patients who later progressed to ophthalmopathy. For training and testing, the 100 or so patients in the discovery cohort were randomly divided in a 7:3 ratio. A discovery cohort of approximately 97 patients, 43 with Graves' ophthalmopathy and over 55 with stable Graves' hyperthyroidism, was used to find distinguishing TCR V-J signatures. Overall study results and their limits: In validation, the model predicted progression to ophthalmopathy with just under 71% sensitivity and around 72% specificity, a median of about 6 months before onset. A model built on a 13 V-J signature distinguished ophthalmopathy from stable hyperthyroidism, reaching 87.88% sensitivity and 81.08% specificity in cross-validation and 80%/75% in testing. Sample size was not statistically predetermined, and blinding of investigators to group allocation was not performed. Most expanded thyroid clonotypes (frequency above 0.001) were also detected in blood, suggesting blood repertoires may reflect thyroid immune responses.

V is cut by 2 bases and J by 5 bases, and the space between the germline ends is 10 bases. The germline V gene yields SQVTM for CDR1 and ANQGSEA for CDR2. The CDR3 runs 12 amino acids, cysteine and phenylalanine included. Only the CDR3 region is kept as DNA, spanning 36 bases read in frame from base 1. In the ophthalmopathy patients, disease was moderately to severely active, with a Clinical Activity Score of 3 or more, a NOSPECS grade of 4 or more, and a duration of less than 3 months. The study excluded patients with uncontrolled infections, other autoimmune diseases, pregnancy or lactation. Diagnoses were established on the basis of clinical symptoms, serum thyroxine and TRAb, thyroid ultrasound, and orbital computed tomography. PBMCs were separated from approximately 9.9 ml of fresh peripheral blood using Ficoll-Paque density gradient centrifugation. Total RNA was extracted using Trizol reagent, and RNA quality was assessed on an Agilent 2100 Bioanalyzer.

This clonotype was found many times. It lacks a known antigen. The sample holds no much larger clone one base away, and base qualities are not on file. The TCR beta CDR3 regions were amplified from RNA transcripts. A first-round RT-PCR of the TCR CDR3 used the HTBI primer set with the Qiagen OneStep RT-PCR kit. Libraries were constructed in a second round of multiplex PCR, after which size selection and purification were performed. Paired-end sequencing of the libraries was performed with 100 bp reads on an Illumina HiSeq2000. In the original analysis: Raw data were processed with SOAPnuke, discarding reads with adapters, uncalled bases, mean Phred below 15, or no exact constant-primer or identifier match. COPE v1.2.5 was used to merge high-quality paired reads, and clonotypes were defined as unique nucleotide sequences. MiTCR v1.1 was used to align the clonotypes against IMGT TRBV, TRBD and TRBJ reference segments. Only V-J combinations with frequency above 0.0001, covering about 99% of repertoires, were analysed. A TCS score was defined as the ratio between F50 (clonal expansion) and ExV (chaos), using BLOSUM62-based TCRdist between CDR3 peptides within each V-J. Welch's t-statistics and random forest reduced 514 V-J features to around 14, which were used in a naive Bayes classifier (R e1071). The public sequencing data were trimmed at Q25 with fastp and processed into clonotypes with MiXCR by TCRdb, which kept only in-frame beta chains. Rows matching on CDR3 protein sequence are summarized as one entry with the most common DNA and genes. The V and J calls follow TCRdb's processing rather than the paper's. For this sample there are 300,000 to 400,000 distinct CDR3 sequences; about 14% appear just once. The ten biggest clones cover roughly 21% of the sample.

Sequencing was done on a sample of blood. The TCR comes from a woman in her twenties or thirties with Graves' ophthalmopathy. The V and J segments used are TRBV29-1 and TRBJ2-7; the D gene remains uncertain. The CDR3 reads CSVERQDHEQYF. In nucleotide form, the sequence is TGCAGCGTTGAAAGGCAGGACCACGAGCAGTACTTC.